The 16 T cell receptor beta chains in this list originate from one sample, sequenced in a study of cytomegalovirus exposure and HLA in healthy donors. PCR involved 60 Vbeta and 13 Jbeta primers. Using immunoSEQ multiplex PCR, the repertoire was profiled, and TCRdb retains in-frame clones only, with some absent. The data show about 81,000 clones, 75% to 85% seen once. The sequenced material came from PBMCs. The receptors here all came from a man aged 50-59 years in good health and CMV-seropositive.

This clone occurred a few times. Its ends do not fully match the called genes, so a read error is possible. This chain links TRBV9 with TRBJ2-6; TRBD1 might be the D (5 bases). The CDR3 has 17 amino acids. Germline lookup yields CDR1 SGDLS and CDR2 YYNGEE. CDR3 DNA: TGTGCCAGCAGGGGTTCACCGATGAACCCTGGGGCCAACGGCCTGACTTTC. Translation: CASRGSPMNPGANGLTF.

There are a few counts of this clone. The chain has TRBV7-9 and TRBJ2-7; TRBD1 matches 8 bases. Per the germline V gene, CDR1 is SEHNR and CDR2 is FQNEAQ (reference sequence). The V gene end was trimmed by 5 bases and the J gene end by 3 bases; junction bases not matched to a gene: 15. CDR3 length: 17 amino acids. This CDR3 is CASSLRQGHYAGYEQYF. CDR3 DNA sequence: TGTGCCAGCAGCCTAAGACAGGGGCACTATGCCGGCTACGAGCAGTACTTC. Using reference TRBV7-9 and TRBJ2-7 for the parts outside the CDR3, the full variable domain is DTGVSQNPRHKITKRGQNVTFRCDPISEHNRLYWYRQTLGQGPEFLTYFQNEAQLEKSRLLSDRFSAERPKGSFSTLEIQRTEQGDSAMYLCASSLRQGHYAGYEQYFGPGTRLTVT.

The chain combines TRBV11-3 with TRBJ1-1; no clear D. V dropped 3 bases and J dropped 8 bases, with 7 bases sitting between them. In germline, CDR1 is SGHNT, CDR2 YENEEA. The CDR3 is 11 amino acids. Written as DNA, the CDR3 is TGTGCCAGCAGCTTGGGAGGGGAAGCTTTCTTT. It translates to CASSLGGEAFF.

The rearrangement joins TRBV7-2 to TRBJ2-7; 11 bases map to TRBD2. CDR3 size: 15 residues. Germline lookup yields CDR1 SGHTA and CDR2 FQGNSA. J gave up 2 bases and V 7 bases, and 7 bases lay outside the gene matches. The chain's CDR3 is CASKPETSGAYEQYF. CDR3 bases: TGTGCCAGCAAACCCGAGACTAGCGGGGCCTACGAGCAGTACTTC.

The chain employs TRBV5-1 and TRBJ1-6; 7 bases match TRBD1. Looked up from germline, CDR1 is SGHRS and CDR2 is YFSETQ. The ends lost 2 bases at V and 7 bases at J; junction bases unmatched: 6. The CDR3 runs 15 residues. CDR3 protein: CASSFEGARNSPLHF. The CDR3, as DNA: TGCGCCAGCAGCTTTGAGGGGGCGCGGAATTCACCCCTCCACTTT.

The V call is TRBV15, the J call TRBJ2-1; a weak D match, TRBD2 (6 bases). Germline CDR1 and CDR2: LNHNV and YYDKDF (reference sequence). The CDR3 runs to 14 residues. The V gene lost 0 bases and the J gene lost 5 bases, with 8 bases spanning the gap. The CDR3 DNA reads TGTGCCACCAGCAGAGAACTAGCCGACAATGAGCAGTTCTTC. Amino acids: CATSRELADNEQFF.

The CDR3 reads CASSEANEQYF. The CDR3 nucleotides read TGTGCCAGCAGTGAAGCTAACGAGCAGTACTTC. The chain couples TRBV6-1 to TRBJ2-7; D gene unclear. The V and J ends lost 0 bases and 5 bases respectively, with 2 bases between them. Germline V gene sequence: CDR1 MNHNS, CDR2 SASEGT. CDR3 size: 11 residues.

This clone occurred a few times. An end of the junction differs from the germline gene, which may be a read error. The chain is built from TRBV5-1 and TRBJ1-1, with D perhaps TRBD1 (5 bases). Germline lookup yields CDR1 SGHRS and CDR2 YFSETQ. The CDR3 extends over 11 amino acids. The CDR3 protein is CASTVGAEAFF. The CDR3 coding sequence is TGTGCCAGCACTGTAGGGGCTGAAGCTTTCTTT.

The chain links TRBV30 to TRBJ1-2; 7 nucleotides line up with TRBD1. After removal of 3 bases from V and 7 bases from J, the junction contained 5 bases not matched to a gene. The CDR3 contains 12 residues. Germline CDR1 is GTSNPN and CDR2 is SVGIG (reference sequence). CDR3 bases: TGTGCCTGGAGGAGACAGGGAATTGGCTACACCTTC. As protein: CAWRRQGIGYTF.

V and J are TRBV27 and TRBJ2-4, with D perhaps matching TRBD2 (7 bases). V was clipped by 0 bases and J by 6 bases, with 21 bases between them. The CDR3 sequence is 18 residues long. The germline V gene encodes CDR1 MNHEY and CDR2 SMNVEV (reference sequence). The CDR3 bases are TGTGCCAGCAGTTTATCTGGACTAGGGGGGGGGCTTGGAAACATTCAGTACTTC. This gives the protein CASSLSGLGGGLGNIQYF.

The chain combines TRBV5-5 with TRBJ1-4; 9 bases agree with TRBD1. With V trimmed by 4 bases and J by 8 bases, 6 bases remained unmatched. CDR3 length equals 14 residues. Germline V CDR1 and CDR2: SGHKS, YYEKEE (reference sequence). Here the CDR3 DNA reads TGTGCCAGCAGCGAACAGGGGGCTGGAGAAAAACTGTTTTTT. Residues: CASSEQGAGEKLFF.

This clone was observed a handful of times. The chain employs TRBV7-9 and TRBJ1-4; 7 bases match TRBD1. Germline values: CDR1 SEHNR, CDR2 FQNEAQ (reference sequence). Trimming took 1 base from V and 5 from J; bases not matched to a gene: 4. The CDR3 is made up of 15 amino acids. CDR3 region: CASSLDRDRNEKLFF. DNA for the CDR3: TGTGCCAGCAGCTTAGACAGGGACAGAAATGAAAAACTGTTTTTT.

The CDR3 here is CASSSRLAGVGDTQYF. The CDR3 region has the DNA TGTGCCAGCAGCTCGAGACTAGCGGGAGTGGGAGATACGCAGTATTTT. The chain links TRBV11-3 to TRBJ2-3; 12 bases match TRBD2. This CDR3 is built from 16 residues. V lost 4 bases, J lost 5 bases, and 7 bases stayed unmatched. Germline assignment: CDR1 SGHNT and CDR2 YENEEA.

CDR3 residues: CASSSGTSGRGGETQYF. As DNA, the CDR3 is TGTGCCAGCAGCTCAGGGACTAGCGGGAGAGGGGGAGAGACCCAGTACTTC. The chain employs TRBV7-3 and TRBJ2-5; TRBD2 matches 14 bases. The CDR3 sequence is 17 residues long. V shed 4 bases, J shed 4 bases, and the junction held 8 bases outside the gene matches. Germline V gene data show CDR1 as SGHTA and CDR2 as FQGTGA.

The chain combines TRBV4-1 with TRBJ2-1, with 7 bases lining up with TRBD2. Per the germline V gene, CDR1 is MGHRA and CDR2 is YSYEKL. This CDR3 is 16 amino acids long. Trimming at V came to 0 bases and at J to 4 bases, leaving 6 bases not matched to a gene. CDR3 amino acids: CASSQDSSGRYNEQFF. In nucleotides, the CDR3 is TGCGCCAGCAGCCAAGACTCTAGCGGAAGATACAATGAGCAGTTCTTC.

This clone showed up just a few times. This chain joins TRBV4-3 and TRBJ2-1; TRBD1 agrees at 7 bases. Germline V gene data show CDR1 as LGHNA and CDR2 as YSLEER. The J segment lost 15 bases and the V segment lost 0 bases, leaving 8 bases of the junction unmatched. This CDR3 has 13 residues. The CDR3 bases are TGCGCCAGCAGCCAAGATCACGGGACAGACGCGTTCTTC. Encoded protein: CASSQDHGTDAFF.